The 14 T cell receptor beta chains given below trace back to one sample, sequenced in a study of OX40 agonist ivuxolimab in advanced cancers. Data came from immunoSEQ multiplex PCR; TCRdb stores just in-frame clones and leaves some out. The repertoire holds tens of thousands of clones, with about 80% as singletons. Sequencing used CD4+ or CD8+ T cells sorted from blood, obtained in a trial of the OX40 agonist ivuxolimab. The origin of the receptors is an adult with an advanced solid tumor such as melanoma, head and neck, liver or kidney cancer.

This clone was detected many times. This chain links TRBV25-1 with TRBJ1-4; the D gene is possibly TRBD1 (6 bases). Deletions cut 3 bases from V and 5 bases from J, with 16 bases between. The CDR3 has 16 residues. Germline CDR1 MGHDK, CDR2 SYGVNS. The CDR3 protein is CASSDPDRRSNEKLFF. The CDR3 DNA is TGTGCCAGCAGTGACCCCGACAGGCGTTCCAATGAAAAACTGTTTTTT.

The V call is TRBV6-1, the J call TRBJ2-6; no clear D gene. The CDR3 contains 15 residues. V lost 4 bases and J lost 2, with 9 bases in between. The germline CDR1 and CDR2 sequences are MNHNS and SASEGT. The chain's CDR3 is CASSAPGTGANVLTF. CDR3 nucleotide sequence: TGTGCCAGCAGTGCTCCAGGCACTGGGGCCAACGTCCTGACTTTC.

With regard to this clone: One end of the junction does not line up with germline, which may come from a read error. The chain is built from TRBV2 and TRBJ1-4; TRBD1 might be the D (6 bases). Germline CDR1 is SNHLY and CDR2 is FYNNEI. The CDR3 consists of 15 residues. As DNA, the CDR3 is TGTGCCAGCAGTCAAGCGGGGGCATCTAATGAAAAACTGTTTTTT. The encoded protein is CASSQAGASNEKLFF.

The chain carries TRBV18 and TRBJ2-1, with TRBD2 identical over 11 bases. Germline CDR1 and CDR2: KGHSH and LQKENI. The CDR3 loop spans 15 amino acids. J was trimmed by 9 bases and V by 0 bases; bases with no gene match: 4. This CDR3 is CASSPPTSGGGEQFF. DNA for the CDR3: TGTGCCAGCTCACCACCTACTAGCGGGGGTGGTGAGCAGTTCTTC.

This chain connects TRBV28 to TRBJ1-1, with D uncertain. Germline assignment: CDR1 MDHEN and CDR2 SYDVKM. Trimming removed 3 bases at V and 6 bases at J, with 11 bases between. This CDR3 contains 13 residues. CDR3 DNA sequence: TGTGCCAGCAGTTTGGCGGATAAGCCTGAAGCTTTCTTT. Protein product: CASSLADKPEAFF.

The CDR3 sequence is CAWNWGGEQDTQYF. Written as DNA, the CDR3 is TGTGCCTGGAACTGGGGGGGGGAGCAAGATACGCAGTATTTT. This sequence joins TRBV30 and TRBJ2-3; 7 bases line up with TRBD2. This CDR3 comprises 14 residues. Trimming cost V 4 bases and J 5 bases; bases outside gene matches: 9. The germline V gene encodes CDR1 GTSNPN and CDR2 SVGIG (reference sequence).

This chain connects TRBV14 to TRBJ1-6, with D possibly matching TRBD1 (6 bases). The CDR3 consists of 14 residues. Per the germline V gene, CDR1 is SGHDN and CDR2 is FVKESK. Trimming removed 4 bases from V and 7 bases from J, with 11 bases in between. In DNA form, the CDR3 reads TGTGCCAGCAGCCGACAGGTGCAAAATTCACCCCTCCACTTT. Encoded protein: CASSRQVQNSPLHF.

The genes are TRBV5-5 and TRBJ2-2; no clear D gene. This CDR3 has 12 amino acids. The V end was cut by 4 bases, the J end by 5 bases, with 6 bases between. Germline values: CDR1 SGHKS, CDR2 YYEKEE (reference sequence). The CDR3 loop reads CASSRSTGELFF. The DNA of the CDR3 is TGTGCCAGCAGCCGGTCGACCGGGGAGCTGTTTTTT.

The chain uses TRBV11-3 and TRBJ2-5; D may match TRBD1 or TRBD2 (5 bases each). Deletions cut 3 bases from V and 7 bases from J, with 9 bases between. This CDR3 has 12 residues. Germline values: CDR1 SGHNT, CDR2 YENEEA. DNA of the CDR3: TGTGCCAGCAGCTTTGACGGGGCGACCCAGTACTTC. This codes for CASSFDGATQYF.

The chain links TRBV6-1 to TRBJ2-3, with no clear D. With 3 bases removed from V and 10 bases from J, the gap between germline ends came to 8 bases. CDR1 is MNHNS, CDR2 SASEGT, per germline. This CDR3 spans 11 amino acids. The CDR3 sequence is CASSDPLPQYF. The CDR3 DNA follows: TGTGCCAGCAGTGATCCACTTCCGCAGTATTTT.

This clone was counted once. The rearrangement links TRBV9 to TRBJ2-5; D not resolved. The CDR3 extends over 13 amino acids. The germline V gene has CDR1 SGDLS and CDR2 YYNGEE. The V and J ends lost 4 bases and 5 bases respectively, with 12 bases between them. The CDR3 protein is CASSLLSPETQYF. CDR3 DNA: TGTGCCAGCAGCTTACTATCGCCGGAGACCCAGTACTTC.

This clone came up once. The V call is TRBV7-8, the J call TRBJ2-7; possibly TRBD1 for D (6 bases). The germline CDR1 and CDR2 sequences are SGHVS and FQNEAQ. V lost 1 base and J lost 0, with 16 bases in between. The CDR3 spans 17 residues. The CDR3 protein is CASSLGAGTLLSYEQYF. The DNA of the CDR3 is TGTGCCAGCAGCTTAGGGGCCGGGACATTGCTCTCCTACGAGCAGTACTTC. The full variable domain, in which reference TRBV7-8 and TRBJ2-7 provide the parts outside the CDR3, is GAGVSQSPRYKVAKRGQDVALRCDPISGHVSLFWYQQALGQGPEFLTYFQNEAQLDKSGLPSDRFFAERPEGSVSTLKIQRTQQEDSAVYLCASSLGAGTLLSYEQYFGPGTRLTVT.

This clone was observed once. The chain carries TRBV13 and TRBJ2-1; tentative D call: TRBD2 (7 bases). CDR3 length equals 15 residues. Germline V gene sequence: CDR1 PRHDT, CDR2 FYEKMQ (reference sequence). Deletions cut 4 bases from V and 3 bases from J, with 13 bases between. The CDR3 here is CASSSTGGNYNEQFF. In DNA form, the CDR3 reads TGTGCCAGCAGCTCGACGGGGGGCAACTACAATGAGCAGTTCTTC.

V usage is TRBV7-2 and J usage is TRBJ2-1, with D unresolved. The length of the CDR3 is 15 residues. The V end was cut by 0 bases, the J end by 2 bases, with 8 bases between. Germline assignment: CDR1 SGHTA and CDR2 FQGNSA. CDR3 amino acids: CASSLAPEPYNEQFF. The CDR3 DNA reads as TGTGCCAGCAGCTTAGCTCCGGAGCCCTACAATGAGCAGTTCTTC.